One and the same sample provided the 21 T cell receptor beta chains below, sequenced in a study of T cells in tuberculosis. Thawed, overnight-rested PBMC were stained with GMM-loaded CD1B tetramer, viability dye and anti-CD3, then sorted. CD1B tetramers were loaded with Rhodococcus equi-derived C32 glucose monomycolate. Data came from immunoSEQ multiplex PCR; TCRdb stores just in-frame clones and leaves some out. The sample has nearly 60,000 clones, 88% seen once. Sequenced: CD1b-GMM tetramer-negative cells sorted from PBMCs. The origin of the receptors is an adult woman with latent tuberculosis.

The chain recombines TRBV7-3 with TRBJ2-5, with 8 bases matching TRBD2. V shed 2 bases, J shed 1 base, and the junction held 3 bases outside the gene matches. The CDR3 runs to 15 residues. CDR1 and CDR2 (germline): SGHTA, FQGTGA. This chain's CDR3 is CASSLYGTSQETQYF. The CDR3 coding sequence is TGTGCCAGCAGCTTATATGGGACTAGCCAAGAGACCCAGTACTTC.

The CDR3 loop reads CASRLAGGETQYF. The CDR3 nucleotides read TGTGCCAGCAGGCTAGCGGGAGGGGAGACCCAGTACTTC. The V and J genes are TRBV2 and TRBJ2-5, with TRBD2 identical over 12 bases. CDR3 length: 13 residues. Looked up from germline, CDR1 is SNHLY and CDR2 is FYNNEI. After removal of 6 bases from V and 5 bases from J, the junction contained 1 base not matched to a gene.

V is TRBV6-5 and J is TRBJ2-7, with 10 positions matching TRBD1. V gave up 7 bases and J gave up 7 bases; unmatched junction bases: 7. The V gene's germline CDR1 is MNHEY and CDR2 SVGAGI. The CDR3 runs 13 residues. This CDR3 is CASKGTGVGEQYF. The CDR3 DNA is TGTGCCAGCAAAGGGACAGGGGTTGGGGAGCAGTACTTC.

The CDR3, as DNA: TGCAGCGTGGCCGGGGGGAGCTCCTACAATGAGCAGTTCTTC. Its translation is CSVAGGSSYNEQFF. The V call is TRBV29-1, the J call TRBJ2-1; 7 bases are a match to TRBD2. V shed 6 bases and J 0 bases; nucleotides not matched to a gene: 5. The CDR3 covers 14 residues. In germline, CDR1 is SQVTM, CDR2 ANQGSEA.

This chain connects TRBV27 to TRBJ2-3; D not certain. Germline-derived CDR1 and CDR2 are MNHEY and SMNVEV (reference sequence). V lost 1 base to trimming and J lost 3 bases, with 8 bases between them. The CDR3 covers 14 residues. The CDR3 DNA reads as TGTGCCAGCAGTTTATTGGCCAGGACAGATACGCAGTATTTT. This gives the protein CASSLLARTDTQYF.

The rearrangement links TRBV28 to TRBJ1-4; 7 bases are shared with TRBD1. This CDR3 is built from 15 residues. Germline V gene sequence: CDR1 MDHEN, CDR2 SYDVKM. V was clipped by 3 bases and J by 8 bases; unmatched bases: 9. The CDR3 DNA sequence: TGTGCCAGCAGTTTCCGACAGGGAGGAGTCGAAAAACTGTTTTTT. This translates into CASSFRQGGVEKLFF.

The V call is TRBV14, the J call TRBJ2-3, with 7 positions matching TRBD2. V shed 9 bases and J 4 bases; nucleotides not matched to a gene: 16. The germline V gene encodes CDR1 SGHDN and CDR2 FVKESK. The CDR3 covers 16 residues. CDR3 DNA: TGTGCCAGTTCGCCGGGACTATCAAGTGCGTCAGATACGCAGTATTTT. This codes for CASSPGLSSASDTQYF. The variable domain in full, completed from reference TRBV14 and TRBJ2-3, reads EAGVTQFPSHSVIEKGQTVTLRCDPISGHDNLYWYRRVMGKEIKFLLHFVKESKQDESGMPNNRFLAERTGGTYSTLKVQPAELEDSGVYFCASSPGLSSASDTQYFGPGTRLTVL.

The rearrangement joins TRBV19 to TRBJ2-7; possible D gene TRBD2, 5 bases. V lost 7 bases and J 3 bases, leaving 19 bases between the germline ends. Germline assignment: CDR1 LNHDA and CDR2 SQIVND (reference sequence). This CDR3 contains 15 residues. The CDR3 spells CASKEVATSDYEQYF. CDR3 coding DNA: TGTGCCAGTAAAGAAGTAGCGACCTCCGACTACGAGCAGTACTTC.

The chain's CDR3 is CASSLKPYGLAGGRGTDTQYF. CDR3 nucleotide sequence: TGTGCCAGCAGCTTAAAACCCTATGGACTAGCGGGAGGGAGGGGCACAGATACGCAGTATTTT. The J gene is TRBJ2-3, the V gene TRBV7-3; 15 bases match TRBD2. CDR1 and CDR2 from the germline V gene are SGHTA and FQGTGA. CDR3 length: 21 residues. After removal of 1 base from V and 1 base from J, the junction contained 12 bases not matched to a gene.

The chain is built from TRBV19 and TRBJ2-5; 9 nucleotides agree with TRBD1. The better agreement between TRBJ2-7 and the DNA end casts doubt on the J call. Germline CDR1 reads LNHDA; CDR2 reads SQIVND (reference sequence). This CDR3 spans 14 amino acids. CDR3 amino acids: CASTSGTGSSEQYF. The CDR3 bases are TGTGCCAGTACCAGCGGGACAGGGTCGTCCGAGCAGTACTTC.

The V and J genes are TRBV6-5 and TRBJ1-2; TRBD1 might be the D (6 bases). The CDR3 covers 15 residues. Trimming pared 6 bases from V and 7 bases from J, leaving 21 bases between. Per germline, CDR1 MNHEY and CDR2 SVGAGI. This CDR3 is CASSRYTGPSFGYTF. CDR3 nucleotides: TGTGCCAGCAGCCGCTATACAGGGCCCTCTTTTGGCTACACCTTC.

This clone occurred once. The chain carries TRBV7-9 and TRBJ2-1, with 10 nucleotides matching TRBD2. This CDR3 is 13 amino acids long. Germline V gene sequence: CDR1 SEHNR, CDR2 FQNEAQ (reference sequence). The ends lost 8 bases at V and 4 bases at J; junction bases unmatched: 2. CDR3 in amino acids: CASGTSVYNEQFF. The CDR3 DNA is TGTGCCAGCGGGACTAGCGTTTACAATGAGCAGTTCTTC.

This chain joins TRBV28 and TRBJ2-3, with TRBD2 matching 7 bases. The CDR3 consists of 18 residues. The J segment lost 4 bases and the V segment lost 3 bases, leaving 16 bases of the junction unmatched. In germline, CDR1 is MDHEN, CDR2 SYDVKM. For the CDR3, the DNA is TGTGCCAGCAGTTTTAGTCGAAGCGGGGTTGGGAGCCCAGATACGCAGTATTTT. Residues: CASSFSRSGVGSPDTQYF.

The V gene is TRBV6-5, the J gene TRBJ1-2; D may be TRBD1 (6 bases). The germline CDR1 and CDR2 sequences are MNHEY and SVGAGI. The CDR3 is 14 residues long. Trimming cost V 8 bases and J 0 bases, with 13 bases left between them. The CDR3 DNA reads TGTGCCAGCGCCCGAGGGGGAGCTAACTATGGCTACACCTTC. Translation: CASARGGANYGYTF.

DNA for the CDR3: TGTGCCAGCAGCTTAAATCCTAGCGGGTCCTACAATGAGCAGTTCTTC. This gives the protein CASSLNPSGSYNEQFF. The chain employs TRBV7-3 and TRBJ2-1; 8 bases are a match to TRBD2. The CDR3 covers 16 residues. Trimming removed 1 base from V and 1 base from J; junction bases left unmatched: 3. The germline gives CDR1 SGHTA, CDR2 FQGTGA. The complete variable domain, with remaining parts taken from reference TRBV7-3 and TRBJ2-1, reads GAGVSQTPSNKVTEKGKYVELRCDPISGHTALYWYRQSLGQGPEFLIYFQGTGAADDSGLPNDRFFAVRPEGSVSTLKIQRTERGDSAVYLCASSLNPSGSYNEQFFGPGTRLTVL.

The chain couples TRBV7-2 to TRBJ2-3; D gene uncertain. The CDR3 contains 14 residues. V lost 1 base to trimming and J lost 6 bases, with 11 bases between them. Germline loops: CDR1 SGHTA, CDR2 FQGNSA. The CDR3 DNA reads as TGTGCCAGCAGCTTAGGAATCGCAGCGGATACGCAGTATTTT. This encodes CASSLGIAADTQYF.

The chain combines TRBV5-1 with TRBJ2-3, with D perhaps matching TRBD2 (6 bases). Germline V gene data show CDR1 as SGHRS and CDR2 as YFSETQ. CDR3 length: 17 amino acids. With 2 bases removed from V and 2 bases from J, the gap between germline ends came to 18 bases. CDR3 DNA sequence: TGCGCCAGCAGCTTCGGGACTGCGCTTCATTTCACAGATACGCAGTATTTT. It yields the protein CASSFGTALHFTDTQYF.

The chain employs TRBV5-4 and TRBJ2-4; the match to TRBD1 covers 10 bases. The CDR3 covers 17 residues. V gave up 4 bases and J gave up 7 bases; unmatched junction bases: 14. The germline CDR1 and CDR2 sequences are SGHNT and YYREEE (reference sequence). CDR3 coding DNA: TGTGCCAGCAGCCTACGCAACGCACCGGGACAGGGGAACATTCAGTACTTC. Encoded protein: CASSLRNAPGQGNIQYF.

This chain joins TRBV2 and TRBJ2-2; 7 nucleotides align to TRBD1. Germline-derived CDR1 and CDR2 are SNHLY and FYNNEI. The CDR3 totals 15 residues. After removal of 10 bases from V and 5 bases from J, the junction contained 13 bases not matched to a gene. The CDR3 DNA follows: TGTGCCATCACAAAAGGGGGCTTCGGGACCGGGGAGCTGTTTTTT. Translation gives CAITKGGFGTGELFF.

J is TRBJ1-1 and V is TRBV6-5; D gene ambiguous. Trimming took off 0 bases at V and 4 bases at J, with 9 bases between the two ends. The CDR3 totals 14 residues. CDR1 and CDR2 (germline): MNHEY, SVGAGI. The CDR3 DNA sequence: TGTGCCAGCAGTTACTCGGACGGAGGCACTGAAGCTTTCTTT. Its translation: CASSYSDGGTEAFF.

This chain joins TRBV6-5 and TRBJ2-3; D is ambiguous. The CDR3 has 14 amino acids. With 2 bases removed from V and 0 bases from J, the gap between germline ends came to 6 bases. In germline, CDR1 is MNHEY, CDR2 SVGAGI. The CDR3 coding sequence is TGTGCCAGCAGTTACGCGGCTAGCACAGATACGCAGTATTTT. Translated: CASSYAASTDTQYF.